In this sample, the clone carrying this T cell receptor (beta chain) turned up many times. Its antigen is undetermined. This record belongs to a study of T cells in Graves' hyperthyroidism and ophthalmopathy. Study-wide background: Staff took peripheral blood when the initial diagnosis was made, before any treatment began.

Study-level results: Ophthalmopathy and stable hyperthyroidism were separated by a 13 V-J model. Most thyroid clonotypes that were expanded above 0.001 also turned up in blood.

The CDR3 covers 16 residues. The germline gives CDR1 SGHRS, CDR2 YFSETQ. Germline trimming cut 4 bases from V and 1 base from J; bases unmatched to any gene: 7. Amplification targeted TCR beta CDR3 regions from RNA transcripts. Initially, a first-round RT-PCR of the TCR CDR3 employed the HTBI primer set. TCRdb re-derived calls from the multiplex PCR reads in MiXCR, one entry per CDR3 protein. The table shows 380,000 or so distinct CDR3 sequences, with about a fifth occurring only once. What was sequenced was blood. The chain couples TRBV5-1 to TRBJ1-1; 10 positions agree with TRBD1. The receptor was derived from a woman between 18 and 29 years old with Graves' hyperthyroidism. CDR3 protein: CASSTMGQGTNTEAFF. The CDR3 nucleotides read TGCGCCAGCAGCACGATGGGACAGGGGACGAACACTGAAGCTTTCTTT.